The entry below describes one T cell receptor (beta chain). The assay was immunoSEQ multiplex PCR, and TCRdb's table has in-frame clones only and misses some. The repertoire consists of 77,000 or so clones, with 70% to 90% occurring once and the leading ten covering less than 20%. This entry is derived from a study of T cell responses to AZD1222 COVID-19 vaccine. The material was peripheral blood, obtained on day 0 of AZD1222 vaccination. The sequence came from an adult in good health.

The CDR3 DNA sequence: TGTGCCAGTAGTATGGGCAGGGGGGACTATGGCTACACCTTC. Amino acid sequence: CASSMGRGDYGYTF. This chain links TRBV19 with TRBJ1-2, with 7 nucleotides matching TRBD1. The CDR3 totals 14 residues. Trimming cost V 3 bases and J 3 bases; bases outside gene matches: 4. The V gene's germline CDR1 is LNHDA and CDR2 SQIVND (reference sequence).